This TCR beta chain was found in a study of blood T cell repertoires in COVID-19. Study overall: The United States, Italy and Spain provided the acute and convalescent COVID-19 samples. The analysed material was cDNA or gDNA that came from T cells, B-cell-depleted T cells, or PBMCs.

Sequencing was performed with immunoSEQ multiplex PCR; in TCRdb, only in-frame clones are kept and a portion is missing. The sample lists roughly 8,000 clones; around 80% were seen once. Trimming cost V 3 bases and J 0 bases, with 12 bases left between them. The CDR3 is made up of 16 amino acids. In germline, CDR1 is KGHDR, CDR2 SFDVKD. Input material: peripheral blood. This TCR derives from a human donor in a cohort sampled during active COVID-19. The V and J genes are TRBV24-1 and TRBJ2-3; a possible D gene is TRBD1 (6 bases). The CDR3 reads CATSDRTALSTDTQYF. The CDR3 nucleotides are TGTGCCACCAGTGATCGGACAGCACTTAGCACAGATACGCAGTATTTT.